Presented here are 9 T cell receptor beta chains from one specimen sequenced in a study of blood T cells in healthy people across ages. The use of a sample-barcoded 5' primer and a J-beta primer mix characterized a second PCR of roughly 6 to 11 cycles. TCRdb re-analysed the 5' RACE reads in MiXCR, keeping a single row per CDR3 protein. The data hold about 630,000 distinct CDR3 sequences, with around a fifth observed a single time. Sequencing used blood. These receptors came from a man aged 70-80 years in good health.

V is TRBV12-3 or TRBV12-4 and J is TRBJ1-2, with 9 bases fitting TRBD1. The trim removed 5 bases at V and 5 bases at J, leaving 9 bases unmatched. The length of the CDR3 is 15 residues. CDR3 nucleotide sequence: TGTGCCAGCAGTCGGGACGGGACAGGGAATTATGGCTACACCTTC. Protein: CASSRDGTGNYGYTF.

This clonotype occurred a few times. The V gene is TRBV28, the J gene TRBJ2-7, with a possible D match to TRBD2 (5 bases). There are 13 residues in the CDR3. CDR1 MDHEN and CDR2 SYDVKM come from the germline V gene. V was trimmed by 3 bases and J by 6 bases, leaving 12 bases between them. CDR3 DNA: TGTGCCAGCAGTTTGGCTAGCTGGAGCGAGCAGTACTTC. It encodes CASSLASWSEQYF.

On this clonotype itself: This is likely a read error, given that the CDR3 carries no conserved phenylalanine or tryptophan at its end. This sequence joins TRBV28 and TRBJ2-3; 7 positions agree with TRBD2. Germline assignment: CDR1 MDHEN and CDR2 SYDVKM. This CDR3 has 16 amino acids. The V gene end was trimmed by 3 bases and the J gene end by 1 base; junction bases not matched to a gene: 7. In DNA, the CDR3 is TGTGCCAGCAGTTTGCCTAGCGGTTTAGGCACAGATACGCAGTATCTT. It is translated as CASSLPSGLGTDTQYL.

This clonotype was seen more than once but under ten times. The gene calls are TRBV5-1 and TRBJ2-3; D remains unclear. CDR3 length equals 14 residues. V was pared by 0 bases and J by 6 bases, with 11 bases between. Germline V gene data show CDR1 as SGHRS and CDR2 as YFSETQ. In DNA form, the CDR3 reads TGCGCCAGCAGCTTGGTTCTCCAACCGGATACGCAGTATTTT. This gives the protein CASSLVLQPDTQYF. The full variable domain, rest sourced from reference TRBV5-1 and TRBJ2-3, is KAGVTQTPRYLIKTRGQQVTLSCSPISGHRSVSWYQQTPGQGLQFLFEYFSETQRNKGNFPGRFSGRQFSNSRSEMNVSTLELGDSALYLCASSLVLQPDTQYFGPGTRLTVL.

In its sample, this clonotype was seen a few times. The CDR3 is CASRTSGTDISQETQYF. The CDR3 region has the DNA TGCGCCAGCAGGACGTCTGGGACGGACATATCCCAAGAGACCCAGTACTTC. The chain combines TRBV5-1 with TRBJ2-1; D is perhaps TRBD1 or TRBD2 (5 bases each). The tail of the sequence fits TRBJ2-5 better, so the J call may be wrong. The CDR3 runs 17 residues. CDR1 is SGHRS and CDR2 is YFSETQ in the germline V gene.

The V and J genes are TRBV2 and TRBJ2-4; D possibly corresponds to TRBD1 (6 bases). V was cut by 2 bases and J by 0 bases, with 8 bases left in between. The CDR3 sequence is 15 residues long. Germline V lookup: CDR1 SNHLY, CDR2 FYNNEI. CDR3 residues: CASSEWGLAKNIQYF. The CDR3 DNA reads as TGTGCCAGCAGTGAATGGGGGCTAGCCAAAAACATTCAGTACTTC.

This clonotype has ten or more counts. The rearrangement uses TRBV7-9 and TRBJ2-1, with D unresolved. CDR1 is SEHNR, CDR2 FQNEAQ, per germline (reference sequence). Deletions cut 7 bases from V and 5 bases from J, with 9 bases between. The CDR3 is 12 amino acids. The CDR3 is CASTPGHNEQFF. The CDR3 nucleotides are TGTGCCAGCACCCCTGGGCACAATGAGCAGTTCTTC.

This clonotype was detected a few times. This chain connects TRBV7-2 to TRBJ2-7, with 13 nucleotides matching TRBD2. CDR1 and CDR2 from the germline V gene are SGHTA and FQGNSA. V shed 5 bases and J 5 bases; nucleotides not matched to a gene: 9. The CDR3 runs to 16 residues. Written as DNA, the CDR3 is TGTGCCAGCAGCCTTGGACTAGCGGGAGTAAACGACGAGCAGTACTTC. Protein sequence: CASSLGLAGVNDEQYF.

In this sample, this clonotype turned up many times. V usage is TRBV6-6 and J usage is TRBJ2-7; no reliable D call. Germline CDR1 and CDR2: MNHNY and SVGAGI (reference sequence). The CDR3 sequence is 12 residues long. V lost 5 bases and J lost 4, with 9 bases in between. The CDR3 protein is CASSVTTYEQYF. As DNA, the CDR3 is TGTGCCAGCAGTGTCACCACATACGAGCAGTACTTC.